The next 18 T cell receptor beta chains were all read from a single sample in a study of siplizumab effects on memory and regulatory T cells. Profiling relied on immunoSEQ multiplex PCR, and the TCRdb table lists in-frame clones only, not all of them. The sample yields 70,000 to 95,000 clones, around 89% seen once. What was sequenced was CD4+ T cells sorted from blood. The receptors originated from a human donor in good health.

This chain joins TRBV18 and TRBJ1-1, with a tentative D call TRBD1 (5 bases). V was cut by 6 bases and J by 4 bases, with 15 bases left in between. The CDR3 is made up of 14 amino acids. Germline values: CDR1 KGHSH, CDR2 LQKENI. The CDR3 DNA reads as TGTGCCAGCTCGCCTTCCACCGGGGGCACTGAAGCTTTCTTT. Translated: CASSPSTGGTEAFF.

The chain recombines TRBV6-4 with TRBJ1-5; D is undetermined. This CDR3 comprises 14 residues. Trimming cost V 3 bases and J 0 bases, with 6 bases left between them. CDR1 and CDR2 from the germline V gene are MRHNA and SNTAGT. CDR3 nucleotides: TGTGCCAGCAGTGAGCTTTATAGCAATCAGCCCCAGCATTTT. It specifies CASSELYSNQPQHF.

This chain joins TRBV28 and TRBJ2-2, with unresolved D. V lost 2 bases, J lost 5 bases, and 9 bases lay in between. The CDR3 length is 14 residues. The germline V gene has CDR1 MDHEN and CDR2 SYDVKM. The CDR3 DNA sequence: TGTGCCAGCAGTTTAGGTGAAGGGACCGGGGAGCTGTTTTTT. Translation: CASSLGEGTGELFF.

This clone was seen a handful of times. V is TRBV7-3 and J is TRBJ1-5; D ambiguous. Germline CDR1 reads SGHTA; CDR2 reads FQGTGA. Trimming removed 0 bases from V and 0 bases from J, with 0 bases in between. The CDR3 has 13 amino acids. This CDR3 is CASSLTSNQPQHF. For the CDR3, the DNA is TGTGCCAGCAGCTTAACTAGCAATCAGCCCCAGCATTTT.

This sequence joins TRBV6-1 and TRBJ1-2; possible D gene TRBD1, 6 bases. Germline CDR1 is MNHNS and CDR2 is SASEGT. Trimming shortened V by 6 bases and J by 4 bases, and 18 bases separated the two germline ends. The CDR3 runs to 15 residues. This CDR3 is CASRNQAGGGYGYTF. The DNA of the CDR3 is TGTGCCAGCAGGAACCAGGCGGGGGGCGGCTATGGCTACACCTTC.

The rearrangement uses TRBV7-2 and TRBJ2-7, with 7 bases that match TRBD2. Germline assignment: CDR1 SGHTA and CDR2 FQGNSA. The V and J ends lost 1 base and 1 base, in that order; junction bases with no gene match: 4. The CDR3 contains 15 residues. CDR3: CASSLGLAASYEQYF. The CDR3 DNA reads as TGTGCCAGCAGCTTAGGGCTAGCGGCATCCTACGAGCAGTACTTC.

The CDR3 here is CASSPANRGGETQYF. DNA of the CDR3: TGTGCCAGTAGCCCTGCCAACAGGGGAGGAGAGACCCAGTACTTC. The rearrangement joins TRBV19 to TRBJ2-5, with a weak D call TRBD1 (7 bases). The CDR3 is 15 amino acids. Per the germline V gene, CDR1 is LNHDA and CDR2 is SQIVND (reference sequence). V was trimmed by 6 bases and J by 4 bases, leaving 18 bases between them.

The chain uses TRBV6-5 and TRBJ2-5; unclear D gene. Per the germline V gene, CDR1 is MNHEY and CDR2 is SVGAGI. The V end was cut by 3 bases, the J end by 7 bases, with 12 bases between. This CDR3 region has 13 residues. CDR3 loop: CASSYANLGTQYF. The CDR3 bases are TGTGCCAGCAGTTATGCGAATCTGGGGACCCAGTACTTC.

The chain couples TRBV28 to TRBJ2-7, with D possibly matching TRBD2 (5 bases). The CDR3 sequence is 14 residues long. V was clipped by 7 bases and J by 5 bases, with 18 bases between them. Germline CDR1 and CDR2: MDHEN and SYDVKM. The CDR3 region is CASKNGGLRDEQYF. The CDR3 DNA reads TGTGCCAGCAAGAATGGCGGGCTTAGGGACGAGCAGTACTTC.

The CDR3 sequence is CASSQMAGGPPDEQFF. The CDR3 nucleotides read TGCGCCAGCAGCCAGATGGCGGGAGGGCCCCCCGATGAGCAGTTCTTC. The chain carries TRBV4-3 and TRBJ2-1, with 9 bases identical to TRBD2. This CDR3 is 16 amino acids long. Germline-derived CDR1 and CDR2 are LGHNA and YSLEER. V lost 3 bases, J lost 8 bases, and 11 bases stayed unmatched.

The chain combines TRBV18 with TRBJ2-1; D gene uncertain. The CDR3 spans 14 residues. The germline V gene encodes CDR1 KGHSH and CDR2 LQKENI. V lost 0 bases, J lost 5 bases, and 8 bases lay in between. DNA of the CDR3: TGTGCCAGCTCACCACCTGCAGCGAACAATGAGCAGTTCTTC. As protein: CASSPPAANNEQFF.

This chain's CDR3 is CASSIDLQGASDTEAFF. CDR3 nucleotides: TGTGCCAGTAGTATAGACTTACAGGGGGCGTCGGACACTGAAGCTTTCTTT. The rearrangement uses TRBV19 and TRBJ1-1, with 9 bases aligning to TRBD1. The germline V gene has CDR1 LNHDA and CDR2 SQIVND (reference sequence). V was pared by 0 bases and J by 3 bases, with 8 bases of the junction left unmatched. The CDR3 runs to 17 residues.

CDR3 sequence reads: CASGPQETQYF. CDR3 bases: TGTGCCAGCGGACCCCAAGAGACCCAGTACTTC. The chain links TRBV19 to TRBJ2-5, with D unresolved. The CDR3 runs 11 residues. The germline CDR1 and CDR2 sequences are LNHDA and SQIVND (reference sequence). Trimming stripped 9 bases from V and 1 base from J, with 6 bases between.

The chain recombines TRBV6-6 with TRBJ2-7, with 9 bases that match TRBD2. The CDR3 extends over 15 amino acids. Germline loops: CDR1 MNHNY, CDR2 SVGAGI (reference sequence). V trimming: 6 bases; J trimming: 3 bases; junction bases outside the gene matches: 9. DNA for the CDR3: TGTGCCAGCAGACAAGCGGGAGGAGAATACTACGAGCAGTACTTC. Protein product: CASRQAGGEYYEQYF.

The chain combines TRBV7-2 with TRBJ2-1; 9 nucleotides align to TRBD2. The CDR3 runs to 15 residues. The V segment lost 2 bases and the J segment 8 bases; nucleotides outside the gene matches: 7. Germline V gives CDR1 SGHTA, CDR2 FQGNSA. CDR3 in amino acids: CASSLLAGVVDEQFF. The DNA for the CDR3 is TGTGCCAGCAGCTTATTAGCGGGAGTAGTCGATGAGCAGTTCTTC.

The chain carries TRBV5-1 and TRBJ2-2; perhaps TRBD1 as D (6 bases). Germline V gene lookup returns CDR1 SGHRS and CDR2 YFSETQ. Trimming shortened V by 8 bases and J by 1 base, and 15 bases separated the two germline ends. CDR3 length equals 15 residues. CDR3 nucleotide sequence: TGCGCCAGTTGGAAGGGACAATGGAACACCGGGGAGCTGTTTTTT. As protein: CASWKGQWNTGELFF.

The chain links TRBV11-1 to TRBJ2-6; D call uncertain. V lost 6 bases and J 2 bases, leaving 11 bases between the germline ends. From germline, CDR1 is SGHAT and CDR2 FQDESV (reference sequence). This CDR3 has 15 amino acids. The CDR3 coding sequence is TGTGCCAGCAGACCCGAACGGGCTGGGGCCAACGTCCTGACTTTC. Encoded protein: CASRPERAGANVLTF.

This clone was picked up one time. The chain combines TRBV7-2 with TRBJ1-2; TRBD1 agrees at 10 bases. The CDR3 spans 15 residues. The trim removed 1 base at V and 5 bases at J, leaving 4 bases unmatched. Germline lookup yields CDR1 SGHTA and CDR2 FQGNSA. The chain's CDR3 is CASSLGDRGGYGYTF. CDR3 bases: TGTGCCAGCAGCTTAGGGGACAGGGGCGGGTATGGCTACACCTTC.